This TCR beta chain was recorded in a study of shared clonotypes between healthy human individuals. Measured with immunoSEQ multiplex PCR; TCRdb has only the in-frame clones, and not every one. The table has hundreds of thousands of clones, approximately 95% seen once. As defined, naive CD8 cells were CD45RO-negative and positively selected for CCR7, with terminally differentiated effector memory CD45RA+ cells excluded. V lost 5 bases, J lost 3 bases, and 8 bases lay in between. Germline V CDR1 and CDR2: LNHDA, SQIVND (reference sequence). The CDR3 loop spans 12 amino acids. This receptor was taken from a woman in her 30s in good health. The gene calls are TRBV19 and TRBJ2-7; tentatively, D is TRBD1 (5 bases). Sequenced material: naive CD8+ T cells sorted from blood. CDR3 nucleotide sequence: TGTGCCAGTAGTGCCGACAGCTACGAGCAGTACTTC. Its translation is CASSADSYEQYF.